This T cell receptor (beta chain) came from a study of response to subunit inactivated influenza vaccine. Study findings and constraints: Only a handful of new T cells, the authors suggested, are recruited with each seasonal influenza vaccination.

Trimming took 4 bases from V and 9 from J; bases not matched to a gene: 18. The CDR3 runs 16 residues. From germline, CDR1 is SGHRS and CDR2 YFSETQ. For this clonotype: The antigen is unknown.

Each CDR3 protein is one row after TCRdb ran MiXCR on the RT-PCR reads. Among just over 300,000 distinct CDR3 sequences listed, about a fifth were seen once. The sample in question was PBMCs from blood, obtained about 20 months after vaccination. The clonotype was recovered from a man between 50 and 69 years old who received an inactivated influenza vaccine. The chain couples TRBV5-1 to TRBJ1-2; 7 positions agree with TRBD1. CDR3 sequence reads: CASSAGTAQPGDSYTF. As DNA, the CDR3 is TGCGCCAGCAGCGCAGGGACAGCCCAGCCGGGGGATAGCTACACCTTC.